Presented here are 14 T cell receptor beta chains from one specimen sequenced in a study of T-cell reconstitution after alpha-beta-depleted transplantation in children. Unique molecular identifiers were used to barcode this TCRbeta library. Using its own MiXCR run on the PCR reads, TCRdb lists one record per CDR3 protein. This sample has around 70,000 distinct CDR3 sequences, with approximately 10% found just once. Sequencing was performed on PBMCs, taken before TCRalphabeta/CD19-depleted stem cell transplant. The origin of the receptors is a boy between 10 and 17 years old with acute myeloid leukemia, due to receive a stem cell transplant.

In its sample, this clonotype was seen many times. The V and J genes are TRBV27 and TRBJ2-2; D gene uncertain. This CDR3 region has 15 residues. Germline lookup yields CDR1 MNHEY and CDR2 SMNVEV (reference sequence). V lost 6 bases and J lost 0, with 11 bases in between. CDR3 sequence reads: CASSPRIPNTGELFF. CDR3 in DNA: TGTGCCAGCAGCCCCAGGATCCCGAACACCGGGGAGCTGTTTTTT.

This clonotype was counted many times. V is TRBV7-2 and J is TRBJ1-1, with D possibly TRBD1 on 6 matching bases. The germline gives CDR1 SGHTA, CDR2 FQGNSA. V lost 5 bases, J lost 5 bases, and 12 bases lay in between. The CDR3 contains 13 residues. The CDR3 DNA reads as TGTGCCAGCAGCCCTAGAAGGGGGACTGAAGCTTTCTTT. It encodes CASSPRRGTEAFF.

In its sample, this clonotype was seen many times. The chain has TRBV7-2 and TRBJ2-1, with TRBD2 identical over 10 bases. Germline lookup yields CDR1 SGHTA and CDR2 FQGNSA. The CDR3 is 16 residues long. V lost 2 bases, J lost 6 bases, and 7 bases stayed unmatched. Here the CDR3 reads CASSLLGSGRPNEQFF. The CDR3 DNA is TGTGCCAGCAGCTTATTGGGTAGCGGGAGGCCCAATGAGCAGTTCTTC.

Many counts were recorded for this clonotype. The genes are TRBV7-6 and TRBJ2-3; unclear D gene. This CDR3 region has 14 residues. Germline V gene data show CDR1 as SGHVS and CDR2 as FNYEAQ. V was cut by 6 bases and J by 0 bases, with 10 bases left in between. Written as DNA, the CDR3 is TGTGCCAGCAGACCGAGGCTTAGCACAGATACGCAGTATTTT. Amino acid sequence: CASRPRLSTDTQYF.

This clonotype appeared many times. The chain uses TRBV5-6 and TRBJ2-7, with D possibly TRBD2 on 6 matching bases. Germline lookup yields CDR1 SGHDT and CDR2 YYEEEE. The CDR3 consists of 15 residues. V was cut by 4 bases and J by 3 bases, with 17 bases left in between. In DNA form, the CDR3 reads TGTGCCAGCAGCCAGGAGGGATGGGTCTACTACGAGCAGTACTTC. Protein: CASSQEGWVYYEQYF.

The V and J genes are TRBV24-1 and TRBJ2-1; D unresolved. The length of the CDR3 is 13 residues. V lost 3 bases and J 7 bases, leaving 9 bases between the germline ends. Per germline, CDR1 KGHDR and CDR2 SFDVKD. CDR3 residues: CATSDPGLNEQFF. CDR3 coding DNA: TGTGCCACCAGTGATCCCGGATTGAATGAGCAGTTCTTC.

This clonotype was detected ten times or more. The CDR3 DNA reads TGTGCCAGCAGCGAGGGCAATGAGCAGTTCTTC. This gives the protein CASSEGNEQFF. This sequence joins TRBV2 and TRBJ2-1; tentative D call: TRBD2 (5 bases). The germline V gene has CDR1 SNHLY and CDR2 FYNNEI. Trimming removed 6 bases from V and 6 bases from J, with 6 bases in between. CDR3 length: 11 amino acids.

This clonotype was found many times. This chain connects TRBV20-1 to TRBJ2-1; D ambiguous. Looked up from germline, CDR1 is DFQATT and CDR2 is SNEGSKA (reference sequence). The CDR3 loop spans 16 amino acids. The V end was cut by 3 bases, the J end by 0 bases, with 15 bases between. The CDR3 loop reads CSASNSDPSSYNEQFF. The CDR3 region has the DNA TGCAGTGCTAGCAATTCGGACCCGAGCTCCTACAATGAGCAGTTCTTC.

This clonotype was seen ten or more times. The V call is TRBV29-1, the J call TRBJ1-2, with TRBD1 matching 10 bases. Germline trimming cut 6 bases from V and 7 bases from J; bases unmatched to any gene: 11. This CDR3 spans 14 amino acids. Looked up from germline, CDR1 is SQVTM and CDR2 is ANQGSEA. CDR3 sequence reads: CSVEKTGGAGGYTF. The CDR3 DNA follows: TGCAGCGTGGAAAAGACAGGGGGCGCGGGTGGCTACACCTTC.

This clonotype was found many times. V is TRBV20-1 and J is TRBJ2-1; 8 bases line up with TRBD2. CDR3 length: 15 residues. The J segment lost 2 bases and the V segment lost 6 bases, leaving 9 bases of the junction unmatched. CDR1 is DFQATT, CDR2 SNEGSKA, per germline (reference sequence). CDR3 sequence reads: CSADSGAGTYNEQFF. The CDR3, as DNA: TGCAGTGCAGATAGCGGGGCTGGGACCTACAATGAGCAGTTCTTC.

For this clonotype: A much more abundant neighbour one base away suggests this may be a read error. Here the CDR3 DNA reads TGCGCCTGCAGCTTGGCCGCTCGGGTGCGCGGGGAGCTGTTTTTT. The encoded protein is CACSLAARVRGELFF. The chain recombines TRBV5-1 with TRBJ2-2; D uncertain. Germline values: CDR1 SGHRS, CDR2 YFSETQ. This CDR3 spans 15 amino acids.

This clonotype was observed many times. The chain has TRBV29-1 and TRBJ2-2; perhaps D is TRBD1 or TRBD2 (5 bases each). Deletions cut 7 bases from V and 7 bases from J, with 22 bases between. In germline, CDR1 is SQVTM, CDR2 ANQGSEA. The CDR3 contains 15 residues. The CDR3 loop reads CSAIGVERGVGELFF. The CDR3 nucleotides read TGCAGCGCTATCGGGGTGGAACGGGGCGTCGGGGAGCTGTTTTTT.

The chain has TRBV7-2 and TRBJ2-1, with TRBD2 as a possible D gene (6 bases). The CDR3 loop spans 15 amino acids. Trimming pared 1 base from V and 1 base from J, leaving 8 bases between. CDR1 is SGHTA, CDR2 FQGNSA, per germline. CDR3 bases: TGTGCCAGCAGCTTAGGCCTAGCGTCCTACAATGAGCAGTTCTTC. As protein: CASSLGLASYNEQFF.

This clonotype was found many times. The genes are TRBV7-9 and TRBJ1-1; D gene uncertain. Deletions cut 5 bases from V and 0 bases from J, with 13 bases between. This CDR3 spans 15 amino acids. Germline CDR1 SEHNR, CDR2 FQNEAQ (reference sequence). The CDR3 region is CASSPVFGLNTEAFF. CDR3 DNA: TGTGCCAGCAGCCCTGTTTTCGGCCTGAACACTGAAGCTTTCTTT.